The 29 T cell receptor beta chains given below trace back to one sample, sequenced in a study of blood T cell repertoires in COVID-19. Libraries were prepared by immunoSEQ multiplex PCR; TCRdb keeps only in-frame clonotypes and omits some of them. The table lists fewer than 70,000 clones, around 85% of them singletons. The sample comprised peripheral blood. The source is a woman aged 70-85 years with active COVID-19.

The chain couples TRBV3-1 (or the pseudogene TRBV3-2) to TRBJ1-6; TRBD1 agrees at 10 bases. The CDR3 totals 15 residues. V trimming: 0 bases; J trimming: 8 bases; junction bases outside the gene matches: 1. Germline values: CDR1 LGHDT, CDR2 YNNKEL (reference sequence). CDR3 sequence (DNA): TGTGCCAGCAGCCAAGATGGGACAGGGGATTCACCCCTCCACTTT. It is translated as CASSQDGTGDSPLHF.

The CDR3 spells CASSLGQGAQYEQYF. The CDR3 bases are TGTGCCAGCAGCTTAGGGCAGGGGGCGCAATACGAGCAGTACTTC. V and J are TRBV7-9 and TRBJ2-7; 8 bases are shared with TRBD1. CDR1 and CDR2 from the germline V gene are SEHNR and FQNEAQ (reference sequence). The CDR3 totals 15 residues. V dropped 1 base and J dropped 4; count of bases not matched to a gene: 6.

The rearrangement uses TRBV29-1 and TRBJ1-3; D uncertain. The germline CDR1 and CDR2 sequences are SQVTM and ANQGSEA. The CDR3 covers 14 residues. The germline V and J ends were trimmed by 4 bases and 0 bases, with 10 bases remaining between them. CDR3 nucleotide sequence: TGCAGCGTTGCCGGACTGAACTCTGGAAACACCATATATTTT. Translation gives CSVAGLNSGNTIYF. Supplemented by reference TRBV29-1 and TRBJ1-3, the full variable domain reads SAVISQKPSRDICQRGTSLTIQCQVDSQVTMMFWYRQQPGQSLTLIATANQGSEATYESGFVIDKFPISRPNLTFSTLTVSNMSPEDSSIYLCSVAGLNSGNTIYFGEGSWLTVV.

The chain is built from TRBV28 and TRBJ1-1; D remains ambiguous. The CDR3 sequence is 15 residues long. Germline V gene lookup returns CDR1 MDHEN and CDR2 SYDVKM. V shed 1 base and J shed 1 base, with 10 bases lying between them. The CDR3 protein is CASSLSVAGNTEAFF. The CDR3 DNA follows: TGTGCCAGCAGTTTATCGGTTGCGGGGAACACTGAAGCTTTCTTT.

The genes are TRBV4-1 and TRBJ2-5; TRBD2 agrees at 13 bases. The CDR3 totals 17 residues. The trim removed 4 bases at V and 5 bases at J, leaving 10 bases unmatched. Germline values: CDR1 MGHRA, CDR2 YSYEKL. The CDR3 DNA follows: TGCGCCAGCAGCCTCGGACTAGCGGGAGATGGCGGGGAGACCCAGTACTTC. Residues: CASSLGLAGDGGETQYF.

The J gene is TRBJ2-1, the V gene TRBV7-9, with TRBD2 matching 7 bases. The J segment lost 3 bases and the V segment lost 3 bases, leaving 2 bases of the junction unmatched. The CDR3 runs 14 residues. Germline V gene sequence: CDR1 SEHNR, CDR2 FQNEAQ (reference sequence). In nucleotides, the CDR3 is TGTGCCAGCAGCTTGGGCGGGAGCTACAATGAGCAGTTCTTC. As protein: CASSLGGSYNEQFF. The entire variable domain, with the rest obtained from reference TRBV7-9 and TRBJ2-1, is as follows: DTGVSQNPRHKITKRGQNVTFRCDPISEHNRLYWYRQTLGQGPEFLTYFQNEAQLEKSRLLSDRFSAERPKGSFSTLEIQRTEQGDSAMYLCASSLGGSYNEQFFGPGTRLTVL.

The J gene is TRBJ2-7, the V gene TRBV9, with 12 bases fitting TRBD2. CDR3 length: 15 amino acids. Unmatched junction bases numbered 6, after V lost 4 bases and J lost 4 bases. CDR1 is SGDLS and CDR2 is YYNGEE in the germline V gene. The CDR3 loop is CASSPGLAGLYEQYF. CDR3 sequence (DNA): TGTGCCAGCAGCCCCGGACTAGCGGGACTGTACGAGCAGTACTTC.

CDR3 region: CASSLGLAGIYEQYF. The CDR3, as DNA: TGTGCCAGCAGCTTAGGGCTAGCGGGGATCTACGAGCAGTACTTC. The V and J genes are TRBV7-2 and TRBJ2-7; TRBD2 matches at 9 bases. The CDR3 totals 15 residues. Germline CDR1 and CDR2: SGHTA and FQGNSA. V lost 1 base to trimming and J lost 3 bases; unmatched junction nucleotides: 4.

This chain joins TRBV24-1 and TRBJ2-7; 9 positions agree with TRBD1. CDR1 KGHDR and CDR2 SFDVKD come from the germline V gene. With V trimmed by 3 bases and J by 7 bases, 15 bases remained unmatched. The CDR3 runs 17 residues. The CDR3 loop is CATSDPGPGQGWGEQYF. For the CDR3, the DNA is TGTGCCACCAGTGATCCCGGCCCGGGACAGGGTTGGGGGGAGCAGTACTTC.

The chain has TRBV6-5 and TRBJ2-5; 7 bases line up with TRBD1. Looked up from germline, CDR1 is MNHEY and CDR2 is SVGAGI. The ends lost 0 bases at V and 2 bases at J; junction bases unmatched: 6. CDR3 length: 16 residues. CDR3 bases: TGTGCCAGCAGTTACTCCGGGACAGTAGGGCAAGAGACCCAGTACTTC. It yields the protein CASSYSGTVGQETQYF.

This sequence joins TRBV29-1 and TRBJ1-2, with D perhaps matching TRBD1 (6 bases). Trimming removed 1 base at V and 4 bases at J, with 10 bases between. Germline loops: CDR1 SQVTM, CDR2 ANQGSEA. The CDR3 length is 13 residues. As DNA, the CDR3 is TGCAGCGTTGAAGGAAGGACAGCCTATGGCTACACCTTC. Residues: CSVEGRTAYGYTF.

The J gene is TRBJ1-1, the V gene TRBV2; D not certain. CDR3 length: 14 residues. V was clipped by 4 bases and J by 3 bases, with 12 bases between them. In germline, CDR1 is SNHLY, CDR2 FYNNEI. The DNA of the CDR3 is TGTGCCAGCAGTGGAGATTGGAGCGACACTGAAGCTTTCTTT. Amino acid sequence: CASSGDWSDTEAFF.

The chain carries TRBV19 and TRBJ2-1; 9 bases agree with TRBD2. The J segment lost 3 bases and the V segment lost 8 bases, leaving 8 bases of the junction unmatched. Germline V CDR1 and CDR2: LNHDA, SQIVND (reference sequence). This CDR3 comprises 15 residues. The CDR3: CASAAREGHYNEQFF. The CDR3, as DNA: TGTGCCAGTGCGGCGCGGGAGGGCCACTACAATGAGCAGTTCTTC.

The chain links TRBV19 to TRBJ2-7; TRBD1 aligns across 9 bases. This CDR3 region has 14 residues. V was pared by 0 bases and J by 9 bases, with 6 bases of the junction left unmatched. CDR1 and CDR2 (germline): LNHDA, SQIVND (reference sequence). Written as DNA, the CDR3 is TGTGCCAGTAGTATAGACCGGACAGGGGATCGGCAGTACTTC. Its protein product is CASSIDRTGDRQYF.

V is TRBV28 and J is TRBJ2-5, with unresolved D. Germline V lookup: CDR1 MDHEN, CDR2 SYDVKM. The CDR3 length is 16 residues. The V gene lost 0 bases and the J gene lost 5 bases, with 16 bases spanning the gap. CDR3 sequence (DNA): TGTGCCAGCAGTTTATGGGGCAGGAAAAATTGGGAGACCCAGTACTTC. Residues: CASSLWGRKNWETQYF. Filled out from reference TRBV28 and TRBJ2-5, the complete variable domain reads DVKVTQSSRYLVKRTGEKVFLECVQDMDHENMFWYRQDPGLGLRLIYFSYDVKMKEKGDIPEGYSVSREKKERFSLILESASTNQTSMYLCASSLWGRKNWETQYFGPGTRLLVL.

The V and J genes are TRBV7-3 and TRBJ1-5, with TRBD1 as a possible D gene (6 bases). The germline V and J ends were trimmed by 2 bases and 2 bases, with 7 bases remaining between them. This CDR3 region has 14 residues. The germline CDR1 and CDR2 sequences are SGHTA and FQGTGA. In nucleotides, the CDR3 is TGTGCCAGCAGCTTAGCAGGGGGCAATCAGCCCCAGCATTTT. Amino acids: CASSLAGGNQPQHF.

The V gene is TRBV7-9, the J gene TRBJ1-1; D ambiguous. Germline loops: CDR1 SEHNR, CDR2 FQNEAQ (reference sequence). The ends were cut back, 1 base at V and 1 base at J, with 7 bases in the middle. This CDR3 region has 14 residues. The CDR3 here is CASSLGAGNTEAFF. As DNA, the CDR3 is TGTGCCAGCAGCTTAGGGGCGGGGAACACTGAAGCTTTCTTT.

This chain links TRBV18 with TRBJ2-1; TRBD2 is a possible D gene (5 bases). This CDR3 spans 16 amino acids. Germline V gene data show CDR1 as KGHSH and CDR2 as LQKENI. The V end lost 4 bases, the J end lost 0 bases, and 13 bases lay between the germline ends. The CDR3 is CASSLKAATSYNEQFF. DNA of the CDR3: TGTGCCAGCTCACTAAAAGCGGCTACCTCCTACAATGAGCAGTTCTTC.

This clone appeared once. The rearrangement links TRBV7-6 to TRBJ2-2; D possibly corresponds to TRBD2 (6 bases). The V gene's germline CDR1 is SGHVS and CDR2 FNYEAQ. V lost 1 base and J lost 4, with 7 bases in between. The CDR3 covers 14 residues. CDR3 sequence (DNA): TGTGCCAGCAGCTTAGAGGAGGGCACCGGGGAGCTGTTTTTT. Translated, it gives CASSLEEGTGELFF.

The chain employs TRBV5-6 and TRBJ1-2; 10 bases line up with TRBD1. The CDR3 is 16 residues long. V was pared by 4 bases and J by 2 bases, with 8 bases of the junction left unmatched. In germline, CDR1 is SGHDT, CDR2 YYEEEE. This CDR3 is CASSPAGGQGNYGYTF. For the CDR3, the DNA is TGTGCCAGCAGCCCGGCGGGGGGACAGGGGAACTATGGCTACACCTTC.

Only one count was recorded for this clone. The chain couples TRBV7-9 to TRBJ2-1; perhaps TRBD2 as D (5 bases). The length of the CDR3 is 15 residues. Germline CDR1 and CDR2: SEHNR and FQNEAQ (reference sequence). V lost 7 bases to trimming and J lost 0 bases, with 13 bases between them. CDR3 DNA: TGTGCCAGCAAAGAGGGTTCAGACTCCTACAATGAGCAGTTCTTC. Translation gives CASKEGSDSYNEQFF.

CDR3 protein: CASSQYRAGIQFF. CDR3 DNA: TGTGCCAGCAGCCAATATCGAGCGGGGATACAGTTCTTC. This chain joins TRBV3-1 (or the pseudogene TRBV3-2) and TRBJ2-1; TRBD2 matches at 7 bases. The V segment lost 2 bases and the J segment 13 bases; nucleotides outside the gene matches: 8. The CDR3 loop spans 13 amino acids. Germline assignment: CDR1 LGHDT and CDR2 YNNKEL (reference sequence).

This sequence joins TRBV5-1 and TRBJ2-7; D uncertain. The V and J ends lost 2 bases and 2 bases respectively, with 11 bases between them. The CDR3 consists of 14 residues. Germline assignment: CDR1 SGHRS and CDR2 YFSETQ. The CDR3 DNA reads as TGCGCCAGCAGCTTTACAGAATTAACCTACGAGCAGTACTTC. Translating it yields CASSFTELTYEQYF.

Only a few counts were recorded for this clone. The chain combines TRBV15 with TRBJ2-5; 9 bases are a match to TRBD2. V gave up 1 base and J gave up 4 bases; unmatched junction bases: 10. Germline CDR1 LNHNV, CDR2 YYDKDF (reference sequence). This CDR3 has 17 amino acids. The CDR3 nucleotides read TGTGCCACCAGCAGAGTTGCTAGCGGGAATGTAGCAGAGACCCAGTACTTC. Its translation is CATSRVASGNVAETQYF.

The chain combines TRBV7-8 with TRBJ2-7; 7 nucleotides line up with TRBD2. Trimming at V came to 1 base and at J to 4 bases, leaving 4 bases not matched to a gene. The CDR3 consists of 14 residues. In germline, CDR1 is SGHVS, CDR2 FQNEAQ. In DNA form, the CDR3 reads TGTGCCAGCAGCTTAGGACACGGGAGGTACGAGCAGTACTTC. Translated, it gives CASSLGHGRYEQYF.

The chain recombines TRBV2 with TRBJ1-1, with D tentatively TRBD1 (5 bases). Germline CDR1 is SNHLY and CDR2 is FYNNEI. The CDR3 consists of 13 residues. V lost 6 bases and J 3 bases, leaving 11 bases between the germline ends. CDR3 in DNA: TGTGCCAGCAGGGGGCTCAGGGACACTGAAGCTTTCTTT. Translating gives CASRGLRDTEAFF.

The chain has TRBV4-1 and TRBJ2-1; 14 nucleotides align to TRBD2. Germline V gene sequence: CDR1 MGHRA, CDR2 YSYEKL. CDR3 length equals 16 residues. J lost 8 bases, V lost 1 base, and 4 bases had no gene match. CDR3 sequence reads: CASSQAGLAGVDEQFF. As DNA, the CDR3 is TGCGCCAGCAGCCAAGCGGGACTAGCGGGAGTGGATGAGCAGTTCTTC.

The rearrangement joins TRBV2 to TRBJ1-2, with a possible D match to TRBD1 (6 bases). The CDR3 sequence is 14 residues long. V was cut by 1 base and J by 4 bases, with 10 bases left in between. Germline CDR1 reads SNHLY; CDR2 reads FYNNEI. The CDR3 DNA sequence: TGTGCCAGCAGTGAAGTCAGGGGTACCTATGGCTACACCTTC. Amino acid sequence: CASSEVRGTYGYTF.

CDR3 residues: CASSQPLAGGSYEQFF. CDR3 coding DNA: TGTGCCAGCAGCCAACCACTAGCGGGAGGATCCTATGAGCAGTTCTTC. The V call is TRBV4-2, the J call TRBJ2-1; 12 bases agree with TRBD2. CDR1 is LGHNA and CDR2 is YNFKEQ in the germline V gene. This CDR3 contains 16 residues. V was pared by 2 bases and J by 8 bases, with 7 bases of the junction left unmatched.